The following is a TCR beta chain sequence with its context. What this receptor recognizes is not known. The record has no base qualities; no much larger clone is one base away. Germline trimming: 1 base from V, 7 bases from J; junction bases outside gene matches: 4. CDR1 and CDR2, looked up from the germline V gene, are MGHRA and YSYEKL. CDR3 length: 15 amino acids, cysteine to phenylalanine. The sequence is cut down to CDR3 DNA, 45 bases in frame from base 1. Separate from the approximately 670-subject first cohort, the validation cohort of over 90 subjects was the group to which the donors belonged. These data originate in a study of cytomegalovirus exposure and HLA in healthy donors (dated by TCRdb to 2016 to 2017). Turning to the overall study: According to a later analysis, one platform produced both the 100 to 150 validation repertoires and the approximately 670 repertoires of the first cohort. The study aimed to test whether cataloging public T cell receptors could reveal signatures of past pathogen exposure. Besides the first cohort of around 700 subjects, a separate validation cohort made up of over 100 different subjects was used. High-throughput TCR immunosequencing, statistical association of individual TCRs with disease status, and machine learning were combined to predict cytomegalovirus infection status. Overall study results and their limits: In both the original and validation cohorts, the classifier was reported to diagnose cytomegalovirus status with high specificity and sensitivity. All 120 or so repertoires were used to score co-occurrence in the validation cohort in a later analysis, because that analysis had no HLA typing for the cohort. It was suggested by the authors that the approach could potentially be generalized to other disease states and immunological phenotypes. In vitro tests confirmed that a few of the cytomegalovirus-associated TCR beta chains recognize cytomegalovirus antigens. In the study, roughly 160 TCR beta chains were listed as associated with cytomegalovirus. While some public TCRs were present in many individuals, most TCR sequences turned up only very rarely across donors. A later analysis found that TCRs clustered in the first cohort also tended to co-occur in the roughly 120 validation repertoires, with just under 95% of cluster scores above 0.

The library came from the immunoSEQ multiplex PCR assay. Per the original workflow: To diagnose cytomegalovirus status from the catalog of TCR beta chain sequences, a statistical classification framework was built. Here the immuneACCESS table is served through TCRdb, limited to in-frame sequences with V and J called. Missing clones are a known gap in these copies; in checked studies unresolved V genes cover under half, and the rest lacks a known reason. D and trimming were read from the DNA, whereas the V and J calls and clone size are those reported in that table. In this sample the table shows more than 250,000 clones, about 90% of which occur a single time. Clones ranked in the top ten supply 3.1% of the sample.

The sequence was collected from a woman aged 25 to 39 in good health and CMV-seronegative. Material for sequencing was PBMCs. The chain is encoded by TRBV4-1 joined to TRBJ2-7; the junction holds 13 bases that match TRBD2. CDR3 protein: CASSQVTGLAGEQYF. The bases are TGCGCCAGCAGCCAAGTGACGGGACTAGCGGGAGAGCAGTACTTC.